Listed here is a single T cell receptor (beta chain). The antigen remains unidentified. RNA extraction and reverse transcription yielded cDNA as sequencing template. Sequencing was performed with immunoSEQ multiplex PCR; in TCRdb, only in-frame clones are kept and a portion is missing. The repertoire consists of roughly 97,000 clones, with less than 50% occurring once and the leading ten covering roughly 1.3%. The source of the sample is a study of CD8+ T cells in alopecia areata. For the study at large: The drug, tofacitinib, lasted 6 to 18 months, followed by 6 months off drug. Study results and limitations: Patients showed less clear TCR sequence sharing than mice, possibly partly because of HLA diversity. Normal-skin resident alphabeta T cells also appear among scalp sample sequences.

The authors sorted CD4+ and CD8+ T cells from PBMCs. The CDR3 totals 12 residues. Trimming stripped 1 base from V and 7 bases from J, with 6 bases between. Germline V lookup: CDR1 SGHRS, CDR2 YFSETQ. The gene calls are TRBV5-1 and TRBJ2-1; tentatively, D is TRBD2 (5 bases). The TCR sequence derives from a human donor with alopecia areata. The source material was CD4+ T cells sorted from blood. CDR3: CASSLSGNEQFF. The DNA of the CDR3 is TGCGCCAGCAGCTTGTCGGGGAATGAGCAGTTCTTC.